The present TCR beta chain was sequenced within a study of CD8+CD57+ T cells in acquired aplastic anemia. Study in general: Sorted CD4+ and CD8+ cells yielded roughly 3.2 ug of DNA on average. Overall study results and limits: With respect to CD8+ Simpson's diversity, patients and controls did not differ significantly. Some 27 CD8+ CDR3 sequences were shared between patients and controls.

The trim removed 3 bases at V and 1 base at J, leaving 8 bases unmatched. Germline V gene sequence: CDR1 SEHNR, CDR2 FQNEAQ (reference sequence). This CDR3 spans 16 amino acids. Comments on this clonotype: Antigen: not known.

The template for TCR beta VDJ and CDR3 sequence profiling was genomic DNA. Using its own MiXCR run on the reads, TCRdb lists one record per CDR3 protein. The table lists 250,000 to 350,000 distinct CDR3 sequences, 55% to 60% of them singletons. The sequence came from a human donor with severe aplastic anemia or a healthy control (not recorded which). The sample consisted of sorted CD4+, CD8+, or CD8+CD57+ T cells (not recorded which) from PBMCs. This chain uses TRBV7-9 with TRBJ2-5; 7 bases align to TRBD1. The CDR3 sequence is CASSFQGTDSQETQYF. The CDR3 nucleotides are TGTGCCAGCAGCTTCCAGGGGACAGACTCCCAAGAGACCCAGTACTTC.